In this sample, the clone carrying this T cell receptor beta chain turned up a few times. The antigen remains unidentified. The data belong to a study of T-cell reconstitution after alpha-beta-depleted transplantation in children. The TCRbeta library incorporated unique molecular identifiers. One entry per CDR3 protein results from TCRdb running MiXCR on the PCR reads. The table has about a million distinct CDR3 sequences, about 30% seen once. Germline CDR1 reads SGHRS; CDR2 reads YFSETQ. V lost 2 bases, J lost 3 bases, and 8 bases lay in between. CDR3 length: 13 amino acids. Findings and limits, study-wide: Reportedly, roughly two months post-transplant, alpha-beta T cells arose from several hundred expanded graft clones. Some patients showed high day-60 TCRbeta diversity, which derived from surviving recipient T cells and thymic progenitors. From newly produced T cells came most of the T-cell counts and diversity one year after transplant.

Sequenced here: PBMCs, mostly from graft donor cells, sampled 360 days after TCRalphabeta/CD19-depleted stem cell transplant. This TCR derives from a boy less than two years old who had a stem cell transplant for SCID, so the T cells may come from the graft donor. The V gene is TRBV5-1, the J gene TRBJ2-5, with a possible D match to TRBD1 (5 bases). This chain's CDR3 is CASSFQGEETQYF. The DNA for the CDR3 is TGCGCCAGCAGCTTCCAGGGTGAAGAGACCCAGTACTTC.